The present T cell receptor (beta chain) was sequenced within a study of blood T cells in healthy people across ages. Regarding the study as a whole: Reliance upon unsorted PBMCs precluded definitive naive versus antigen-experienced comparison. A roughly linear fall in TCR beta diversity per million T cells was seen with increasing age.

The V gene lost 8 bases and the J gene lost 7 bases, with 15 bases spanning the gap. The CDR3 extends over 13 amino acids. Comment on this clonotype: What it binds is not known.

In terms of origin and age, donors were healthy Caucasian individuals from Russia aged roughly 6 to 100. Then a second PCR, running about 6 to 12 cycles, was carried out with a sample-barcoded 5' primer and a J-beta primer mix. In TCRdb, the 5' RACE reads were re-called with MiXCR into one record per CDR3 protein. The table has 1.5 million to 2 million distinct CDR3 sequences, 49% seen once; the top ten hold 2.1%. This receptor was taken from a middle-aged woman in good health. Material: blood. The genes are TRBV12-3 or TRBV12-4 and TRBJ1-5; D unclear. The CDR3 sequence: CASRLAHGQPQHF. The DNA for the CDR3 is TGTGCCAGCCGATTGGCACATGGGCAGCCCCAGCATTTT.